This record covers a single TCR beta chain. Its antigen is as yet unknown. Looked up from germline, CDR1 is SGHRS and CDR2 is YFSETQ. V lost 0 bases and J lost 1, with 10 bases in between. The CDR3 has 16 amino acids. The data originate from a study of CD4+ T cells in melanoma. Study-level findings and limits: In melanoma, neoantigen-specific CD4+ T cells reportedly differed in differentiation state. CD8+ T cell, macrophage and B cell function reportedly correlated with neoantigen-specific CD4+ T cells.

The assay was immunoSEQ multiplex PCR, and TCRdb's table has in-frame clones only and misses some. Altogether over 130,000 clones are present, 80% to 95% being singletons, with the ten largest covering more than 1.5%. This TCR was recovered from a human donor with melanoma. The rearrangement links TRBV5-1 to TRBJ2-2, with D unresolved. The CDR3: CASSLAASQNTGELFF. The CDR3 region has the DNA TGCGCCAGCAGCTTGGCCGCCAGCCAGAACACCGGGGAGCTGTTTTTT. Full variable domain (remainder filled in from reference TRBV5-1 and TRBJ2-2): KAGVTQTPRYLIKTRGQQVTLSCSPISGHRSVSWYQQTPGQGLQFLFEYFSETQRNKGNFPGRFSGRQFSNSRSEMNVSTLELGDSALYLCASSLAASQNTGELFFGEGSRLTVL.